This TCR beta chain was captured in a study of T cells after yellow fever vaccination. This clonotype showed up just a few times. What it recognizes is unknown. TCRdb ran MiXCR on the 5' RACE reads and lists one entry per CDR3 protein. The sample lists about 340,000 distinct CDR3 sequences, over 8% occurring once. Whole-study results and caveats: The booster saw the reappearance of most primary-vaccination clones (nearly 98% CD4, less than 90% CD8). There was a small share of clonotypes that showed up in both the CD4 and CD8 compartments.

Deletions cut 6 bases from V and 8 bases from J, with 8 bases between. Germline values: CDR1 MNHEY, CDR2 SVGAGI. The CDR3 totals 11 residues. The sequence derives from a young man who received the YFV17D yellow fever vaccine. V is TRBV6-5 and J is TRBJ2-1, with no clear D. This specimen consisted of PBMCs, obtained on the day of the first yellow fever vaccination. DNA of the CDR3: TGTGCCAGCAGAGGGTTCGATGAGCAGTTCTTC. Its translation: CASRGFDEQFF.